This T cell receptor (beta chain) appears in the sequencing data of a study of blood T cell repertoires in COVID-19. Looking at the study overall: From T cells, B-cell-depleted T cells, or PBMCs came the material, which was cDNA or gDNA.

The table came from immunoSEQ multiplex PCR; TCRdb's copy has only in-frame clones and leaves some out. The sample lists 250,000 to 350,000 clones, 75% to 90% seen once, with under 15% in the top ten. This CDR3 has 16 amino acids. The V and J ends lost 6 bases and 7 bases respectively, with 19 bases between them. Looked up from germline, CDR1 is MDHEN and CDR2 is SYDVKM. The rearrangement joins TRBV28 to TRBJ1-6, with D tentatively TRBD1 (6 bases). The sequence came from an older woman with acute or convalescent COVID-19. Sequencing was done on a sample of peripheral blood. CDR3 loop: CASRRGGPVSNSPLHF. Written as DNA, the CDR3 is TGTGCCAGCAGGAGGGGGGGGCCCGTCTCGAATTCACCCCTCCACTTT.